The 29 T cell receptor beta chains below were found in one sample sequenced in a study of shared clonotypes between healthy human individuals (TCRdb year 2020). Library preparation was by the immunoSEQ multiplex PCR assay. TCRdb provides this immuneACCESS table in a form limited to in-frame rearrangements. Some clones are lacking; in checked studies, under half of them reflect an unresolved V gene, and why the rest are absent is not known. The sample contains about 2.3 million clones, just over 90% of them found a single time. The ten most abundant clones make up 0.39% of the sample. Source material: naive CD4+ T cells from PBMCs. The sample's cell subset or site label, in plain terms: CD45RA+ positively selected. The source is a man between 18 and 29 years old in good health. Some clones in this sample may be carry-over from other donors' samples.

The CDR3 region is CASSLPGTGSQETQYF. For the CDR3, the DNA is TGTGCCAGCAGCCTCCCCGGGACAGGATCTCAAGAGACCCAGTACTTC. The chain uses TRBV28 and TRBJ2-5; 8 bases align to TRBD1. Germline CDR1 is MDHEN and CDR2 is SYDVKM. CDR3 length: 16 amino acids. Losses at the gene ends were 6 bases for V and 2 bases for J; bases not matched to a gene: 11.

As for this clone: Other DNA sequences in this sample translate to the same CDR3. The chain couples TRBV29-1 to TRBJ2-5, with a possible D match to TRBD2 (6 bases). Trimming removed 4 bases at V and 2 bases at J, with 8 bases between. The CDR3 extends over 12 amino acids. Germline loops: CDR1 SQVTM, CDR2 ANQGSEA. CDR3 nucleotides: TGCAGCGTTGGGGGACTTCAAGAGACCCAGTACTTC. Translated: CSVGGLQETQYF.

For the CDR3, the DNA is TGCGCCAGCAGCCATCTCGGGACAGGGGAGAACACTGAAGCTTTCTTT. The encoded protein is CASSHLGTGENTEAFF. The chain carries TRBV5-1 and TRBJ1-1; TRBD1 matches at 10 bases. CDR3 length: 16 residues. CDR1 and CDR2 (germline): SGHRS, YFSETQ. V lost 4 bases to trimming and J lost 1 base; unmatched junction nucleotides: 7. The whole variable domain, remainder taken from reference TRBV5-1 and TRBJ1-1, is KAGVTQTPRYLIKTRGQQVTLSCSPISGHRSVSWYQQTPGQGLQFLFEYFSETQRNKGNFPGRFSGRQFSNSRSEMNVSTLELGDSALYLCASSHLGTGENTEAFFGQGTRLTVV.

V is TRBV7-2 and J is TRBJ2-1; tentative D call: TRBD1 (6 bases). The V end lost 5 bases, the J end lost 8 bases, and 19 bases lay between the germline ends. The germline V gene has CDR1 SGHTA and CDR2 FQGNSA. The CDR3 is made up of 15 amino acids. For the CDR3, the DNA is TGTGCCAGCAGCCCTAGGGGGTGGCTAAGCTATGAGCAGTTCTTC. As protein: CASSPRGWLSYEQFF.

J is TRBJ1-1 and V is TRBV18; possible D gene TRBD1, 6 bases. V was shortened by 0 bases and J by 4 bases, with 9 bases between the two germline ends. CDR3 length: 14 amino acids. CDR1 and CDR2 (germline): KGHSH, LQKENI. CDR3 protein: CASSPPSGVTEAFF. CDR3 nucleotides: TGTGCCAGCTCACCACCGTCAGGGGTCACTGAAGCTTTCTTT.

This chain connects TRBV6-5 to TRBJ2-7, with 13 bases that match TRBD2. With V trimmed by 2 bases and J by 0 bases, 1 base remained unmatched. CDR1 and CDR2 from the germline V gene are MNHEY and SVGAGI. The CDR3 contains 16 residues. For the CDR3, the DNA is TGTGCCAGCAGTTACGGACTAGCGGGAGCCTCCTACGAGCAGTACTTC. Protein: CASSYGLAGASYEQYF.

The chain joins TRBV9 to TRBJ2-3, with TRBD2 identical over 8 bases. The germline gives CDR1 SGDLS, CDR2 YYNGEE. CDR3 length: 18 residues. V lost 4 bases and J lost 4; bases outside the gene matches: 17. This chain's CDR3 is CASSPRPWSGSWADTQYF. Here the CDR3 DNA reads TGTGCCAGCAGCCCCCGCCCATGGAGCGGGAGCTGGGCAGATACGCAGTATTTT.

This sequence joins TRBV5-1 and TRBJ2-5; the D gene is possibly TRBD1 (6 bases). The J call may be incorrect, as the DNA end agrees better with TRBJ2-7. The CDR3 has 15 residues. Germline V gene sequence: CDR1 SGHRS, CDR2 YFSETQ. CDR3 sequence reads: CASSLGQTGTYEQYF. CDR3 DNA sequence: TGCGCCAGCAGCTTGGGGCAGACAGGCACCTACGAGCAGTACTTC.

This sequence joins TRBV15 and TRBJ2-1; 9 positions agree with TRBD1. The CDR3 consists of 12 residues. V was clipped by 5 bases and J by 14 bases; unmatched bases: 7. Germline V gene lookup returns CDR1 LNHNV and CDR2 YYDKDF (reference sequence). Here the CDR3 reads CATSLPRDREFF. Written as DNA, the CDR3 is TGTGCCACCAGCCTGCCCCGGGACAGGGAGTTCTTC.

The CDR3 coding sequence is TGTGCCAGCAGCTCCCCAGGGGGCCAAGAGACCCAGTACTTC. It translates to CASSSPGGQETQYF. The chain joins TRBV7-2 to TRBJ2-5, with 7 nucleotides matching TRBD1. This CDR3 is 14 amino acids long. CDR1 SGHTA and CDR2 FQGNSA come from the germline V gene. V shed 4 bases and J 1 base; nucleotides not matched to a gene: 3.

The chain uses TRBV4-2 and TRBJ1-2; D uncertain. Trimming pared 11 bases from V and 3 bases from J, leaving 16 bases between. CDR3 length: 13 residues. The germline gives CDR1 LGHNA, CDR2 YNFKEQ. CDR3 residues: CAASGPGDYGYTF. The CDR3 DNA follows: TGTGCCGCGTCCGGGCCCGGGGACTATGGCTACACCTTC.

The chain uses TRBV7-2 and TRBJ1-5; TRBD1 aligns across 10 bases. The germline CDR1 and CDR2 sequences are SGHTA and FQGNSA. V lost 3 bases and J lost 4; bases outside the gene matches: 6. The CDR3 runs to 16 residues. CDR3 protein: CASSLSRDRGNQPQHF. DNA for the CDR3: TGTGCCAGCAGCTTGAGCCGGGACAGGGGAAATCAGCCCCAGCATTTT.

The CDR3 nucleotides read TGTGCCAGCAGCTTACGGCTAGCGGAACGAGGGGGGCTGGAGACCCAGTACTTC. This sequence encodes CASSLRLAERGGLETQYF. The rearrangement joins TRBV11-2 to TRBJ2-5; a weak D match, TRBD2 (7 bases). This CDR3 contains 18 residues. The germline V gene encodes CDR1 SGHAT and CDR2 FQNNGV. With 2 bases removed from V and 5 bases from J, the gap between germline ends came to 24 bases.

V and J are TRBV28 and TRBJ2-7, with 8 bases identical to TRBD2. This CDR3 has 16 residues. The V segment lost 5 bases and the J segment 4 bases; nucleotides outside the gene matches: 13. Looked up from germline, CDR1 is MDHEN and CDR2 is SYDVKM. The CDR3 protein is CASSSSGSVLGYEQYF. For the CDR3, the DNA is TGTGCCAGCAGTAGCAGCGGGAGTGTGCTGGGATACGAGCAGTACTTC.

The chain has TRBV5-1 and TRBJ2-3, with 15 nucleotides matching TRBD2. Germline loops: CDR1 SGHRS, CDR2 YFSETQ. Unmatched junction bases numbered 4, after V lost 0 bases and J lost 2 bases. This CDR3 contains 18 residues. The CDR3 region has the DNA TGCGCCAGCAGCTTGGCCGGACTAGCGGGAGGGATCACAGATACGCAGTATTTT. Protein sequence: CASSLAGLAGGITDTQYF.

The chain joins TRBV7-3 to TRBJ2-5; D ambiguous. This CDR3 region has 13 residues. The ends were cut back, 5 bases at V and 5 bases at J, with 12 bases in the middle. Germline V gene sequence: CDR1 SGHTA, CDR2 FQGTGA. The CDR3 protein is CASSLTRTETQYF. The CDR3 nucleotides read TGTGCCAGCAGCCTTACTCGCACGGAGACCCAGTACTTC.

The chain uses TRBV4-2 and TRBJ2-7; weak D call: TRBD1 (6 bases). The germline gives CDR1 LGHNA, CDR2 YNFKEQ. The CDR3 consists of 18 residues. V lost 0 bases to trimming and J lost 2 bases, with 20 bases between them. The CDR3 reads CASSQEDPRQGIPYEQYF. The DNA of the CDR3 is TGTGCCAGCAGCCAAGAAGACCCCCGGCAGGGGATTCCCTACGAGCAGTACTTC.

J is TRBJ2-6 and V is TRBV28, with 9 bases lining up with TRBD1. V shed 6 bases, J shed 4 bases, and the junction held 7 bases outside the gene matches. The CDR3 runs 16 residues. Germline CDR1 reads MDHEN; CDR2 reads SYDVKM. The CDR3, as DNA: TGTGCCAGCAGCGGACAGGGGAGTCGCGGGGCCAACGTCCTGACTTTC. This gives the protein CASSGQGSRGANVLTF.

CDR3 DNA: TGTGCCACCAGCAGAGTATCTACTCAGCGCTCATTCTACGAGCAGTACTTC. This sequence encodes CATSRVSTQRSFYEQYF. This chain connects TRBV15 to TRBJ2-7; no clear D. The CDR3 spans 17 residues. The V gene's germline CDR1 is LNHNV and CDR2 YYDKDF (reference sequence). The ends were cut back, 1 base at V and 3 bases at J, with 19 bases in the middle.

The chain uses TRBV28 and TRBJ2-7; 8 positions match TRBD2. Trimming took 2 bases from V and 4 from J; bases not matched to a gene: 10. The V gene's germline CDR1 is MDHEN and CDR2 SYDVKM. There are 16 residues in the CDR3. The CDR3 loop is CASSLGGPGLVYEQYF. The CDR3 DNA follows: TGTGCCAGCAGTTTAGGCGGGCCGGGACTAGTTTACGAGCAGTACTTC.

As DNA, the CDR3 is TGTGCCAGCAGTCCCCTGTTGGGGCAATCTGGTCAGCCCCAGCATTTT. It yields the protein CASSPLLGQSGQPQHF. The chain carries TRBV5-8 and TRBJ1-5, with a possible D match to TRBD1 (5 bases). Trimming took off 5 bases at V and 6 bases at J, with 21 bases between the two ends. The CDR3 runs 16 residues. The germline V gene has CDR1 SGHTS and CDR2 YDEGEE.

CDR3 nucleotide sequence: TGTGCCAGCAGCCCCCTCCGGAGACCCTCCTATAATTCACCCCTCCACTTT. The encoded protein is CASSPLRRPSYNSPLHF. The chain joins TRBV9 to TRBJ1-6, with D uncertain. V lost 4 bases and J 0 bases, leaving 14 bases between the germline ends. The CDR3 loop spans 17 amino acids. Germline-derived CDR1 and CDR2 are SGDLS and YYNGEE.

The chain uses TRBV5-1 and TRBJ1-1, with 9 positions matching TRBD1. Per germline, CDR1 SGHRS and CDR2 YFSETQ. This CDR3 contains 14 residues. V was pared by 2 bases and J by 5 bases, with 4 bases of the junction left unmatched. DNA for the CDR3: TGCGCCAGCAGCTTAGGGACAGGGTGGACTGAAGCTTTCTTT. The encoded protein is CASSLGTGWTEAFF.

The J gene is TRBJ2-7, the V gene TRBV5-1, with a possible D match to TRBD1 (5 bases). Germline V gene sequence: CDR1 SGHRS, CDR2 YFSETQ. This CDR3 is built from 14 residues. Trimming removed 2 bases from V and 2 bases from J, with 11 bases in between. CDR3 region: CASSFQGSTYEQYF. As DNA, the CDR3 is TGCGCCAGCAGCTTCCAGGGTTCCACCTACGAGCAGTACTTC.

The rearrangement uses TRBV6-1 and TRBJ2-5; no reliable D call. This CDR3 comprises 12 residues. Trimming removed 5 bases at V and 5 bases at J, with 9 bases between. Per germline, CDR1 MNHNS and CDR2 SASEGT. CDR3 DNA sequence: TGTGCCAGCAGTCTGACGGTGGAGACCCAGTACTTC. Translated: CASSLTVETQYF.

This chain uses TRBV7-2 with TRBJ1-2; no clear D. The germline gives CDR1 SGHTA, CDR2 FQGNSA. CDR3 length: 16 amino acids. V was trimmed by 0 bases and J by 0 bases, leaving 11 bases between them. CDR3 in amino acids: CASSLAQAVPNYGYTF. The DNA for the CDR3 is TGTGCCAGCAGCTTAGCGCAGGCAGTTCCTAACTATGGCTACACCTTC.

V is TRBV9 and J is TRBJ1-5, with D tentatively TRBD1 (6 bases). The CDR3 totals 15 residues. Germline loops: CDR1 SGDLS, CDR2 YYNGEE. Trimming took 0 bases from V and 7 from J, leaving 14 bases between them. CDR3 nucleotide sequence: TGTGCCAGCAGCGTAGGAGGGGGTAGCGAACAGCCCCAGCATTTT. It specifies CASSVGGGSEQPQHF.

This clone occurred once. At the DNA level, this CDR3 is encoded by other sequences in the same sample as well. The rearrangement links TRBV11-2 to TRBJ2-3; the D is unclear. V lost 5 bases and J lost 1, with 7 bases in between. Germline CDR1 reads SGHAT; CDR2 reads FQNNGV. CDR3 size: 13 residues. This chain's CDR3 is CASSLDRTDTQYF. Written as DNA, the CDR3 is TGTGCCAGCAGCCTGGACCGCACAGATACGCAGTATTTT.

The rearrangement uses TRBV7-8 and TRBJ1-1; 7 bases line up with TRBD1. The trim removed 5 bases at V and 0 bases at J, leaving 6 bases unmatched. The CDR3 loop spans 15 amino acids. Germline V CDR1 and CDR2: SGHVS, FQNEAQ. The CDR3 loop reads CASSRQGSVNTEAFF. The CDR3 bases are TGTGCCAGCAGCAGACAGGGTTCAGTGAACACTGAAGCTTTCTTT.